Sequencing of this TCR beta chain was carried out in a study of cytomegalovirus exposure and HLA in healthy donors. Findings and caveats of the study: Most of the TCR beta V segments (in an earlier analysis) were productive either about 87% or about 30% of the time.

The primer mix had 60 Vbeta and 13 Jbeta primers. Method: immunoSEQ multiplex PCR; TCRdb's copy keeps in-frame clones and lacks some. The sample shows about 100,000 clones, roughly four fifths of them seen only once. On this clone: Antigen: not known.

The CDR3 sequence is 14 residues long. With 0 bases clipped from V and 8 bases from J, the junction kept 7 bases outside the gene matches. Germline V gene sequence: CDR1 GTSNPN, CDR2 SVGIG (reference sequence). This chain joins TRBV30 and TRBJ1-5; 7 nucleotides agree with TRBD1. Sequencing was performed on PBMCs. The origin of this receptor is an older woman in good health and CMV-seropositive. The chain's CDR3 is CAWSVRGGWEPQHF. For the CDR3, the DNA is TGTGCCTGGAGTGTACGAGGGGGCTGGGAGCCCCAGCATTTT. The full variable domain, its missing parts supplied by reference TRBV30 and TRBJ1-5, is SQTIHQWPATLVQPVGSPLSLECTVEGTSNPNLYWYRQAAGRGLQLLFYSVGIGQISSEVPQNLSASRPQDRQFILSSKKLLLSDSGFYLCAWSVRGGWEPQHFGDGTRLSIL.